This TCR beta chain was identified in a study of blood T cell repertoires in COVID-19. The germline gives CDR1 MNHNS, CDR2 SASEGT. Trimming cost V 2 bases and J 7 bases, with 9 bases left between them. This CDR3 has 13 residues. Using immunoSEQ multiplex PCR, the repertoire was profiled, and TCRdb retains in-frame clones only, with some absent. The repertoire has fewer than 350,000 clones, around 90% of them found once; the top ten carry about 1%. This rearrangement joins TRBV6-1 to TRBJ1-5; no firm D call. Input material: PBMCs or T cells enriched from blood (not recorded which). The receptor's source is a woman aged 30 to 39 who had recovered from COVID-19. The CDR3: CASSERGLQPQHF. The CDR3 DNA follows: TGTGCCAGCAGTGAACGAGGGTTGCAGCCCCAGCATTTT.